This T cell receptor (beta chain) emerged from a study of T cell clones after liver transplantation. Method: immunoSEQ multiplex PCR; TCRdb's copy keeps in-frame clones and lacks some. This table has around 100,000 clones, approximately 78% appearing once. Germline V lookup: CDR1 MDHEN, CDR2 SYDVKM. The V end lost 0 bases, the J end lost 6 bases, and 12 bases lay between the germline ends. The CDR3 runs to 15 residues. The rearrangement uses TRBV28 and TRBJ1-5; no clear D gene. This receptor was taken from a human donor who received a liver transplant. The material was CD4+ T cells from blood, obtained before liver transplant. In nucleotides, the CDR3 is TGTGCCAGCAGTTTATGGGACCAGAACCCTCAGCCCCAGCATTTT. This encodes CASSLWDQNPQPQHF.